These T cell receptor beta chains were read from a single sample in a study of control samples from healthy donors and cancer patients. Repertoires were generated with immunoSEQ multiplex PCR, while TCRdb's copy carries only in-frame clones and drops some. The sample includes roughly 200,000 clones, around 90% of them seen just once. The sequenced sample consisted of blood. The receptors come from a young man in good health. Both conserved end residues are part of each CDR3.

V: TRBV5-1
CDR3: CASSLEVGHSDGYTF

V: TRBV24-1
CDR3: CATSTGTDTQYF

V: TRBV5-1
CDR3: CASSFGGDGYTF

V: TRBV29-1
CDR3: CSVQGVGGTGSYNEQFF

V: TRBV7-9
CDR3: CASSLGRTRGASSPLHF

V: TRBV9
CDR3: CASSQLGGYTDTQYF

V: TRBV5-1
CDR3: CASALGGAGDNEQFF

V: TRBV13
CDR3: CASSPGLAFNEQFF

V: TRBV15
CDR3: CATSRDAAATNEKLFF

V: TRBV5-1
CDR3: CASSLRQVVGVEKLFF

V: TRBV7-9
CDR3: CASSFSGGGAYFNEQFF

V: TRBV7-2
CDR3: CASSLRDSYNSPLHF

V: TRBV7-3
CDR3: CASSRQKPTGHTGELFF

V: TRBV5-4
CDR3: CASSLGLSNYGYTF

V: TRBV7-9
CDR3: CASSLAQGASNKAFF

V: TRBV6-5
CDR3: CASRRASLSGEKLFF

V: TRBV12-3/TRBV12-4
CDR3: CASSSGTAAFF

V: TRBV27
CDR3: CASSSSGGVNEKLFF

V: TRBV21-1
CDR3: CASSNQKRPLGLAVDTQYF

V: TRBV19
CDR3: CASSTRPGSSTGELFF

V: TRBV7-2
CDR3: CASSLDRGGRNYGYTF

V: TRBV3-1/TRBV3-2
CDR3: CASSQPSGGRNEQFF

V: TRBV7-9
CDR3: CATHGEGNEQFF

V: TRBV27
CDR3: CASRGQSYSNQPQHF

V: TRBV5-6
CDR3: CASSLLDYEQYF

V: TRBV6-5
CDR3: CASSYGGAFTEAFF

V: TRBV11-2
CDR3: CASSLALTGEGYTF

V: TRBV12-5
CDR3: CASGASTAFYGYTF

V: TRBV11-2
CDR3: CASSSGYSNQPQHF

V: TRBV5-4
CDR3: CASSPRDGIITEAFF

V: TRBV5-1
CDR3: CASSLARGYEQYF

V: TRBV4-1
CDR3: CASRGDRGVGADTQYF

V: TRBV30
CDR3: CAWEIADTQYF

V: TRBV2
CDR3: CASSVRGNEQYF

V: TRBV11-2
CDR3: CASSRTASTDTQYF

V: TRBV29-1
CDR3: CSVRELEYSYNEQFF

V: TRBV10-3
CDR3: CAISETGQEKLFF

V: TRBV12-1
CDR3: CASSFARTSGGLYSTDTQYF

V: TRBV25-1
CDR3: CASSEPEGGARINEQFF

V: TRBV5-1
CDR3: CASSWSPGTEAFF

V: TRBV2
CDR3: CASRDRAQSTEAFF

V: TRBV2
CDR3: CASRAQEGGEKLFF

V: TRBV6-1
CDR3: CASSEDRGSYNEQFF

V: TRBV7-2
CDR3: CASSPGDRAYEQYF

V: TRBV29-1
CDR3: CSVEEEEGLGYGYTF

V: TRBV4-1
CDR3: CASSQEHTQYF

V: TRBV12-3/TRBV12-4
CDR3: CASSPQQGGAFF

V: TRBV18
CDR3: CASSPTGGAYNSPLHF

V: TRBV12-5
CDR3: CASGLVRSGATDTQYF

V: TRBV6-1
CDR3: CASSEWGVPQHF

V: TRBV7-6
CDR3: CASSLSEGRDTEAFF

V: TRBV5-5
CDR3: CASSLDQGRNSPLHF

V: TRBV12-3/TRBV12-4
CDR3: CASSLRAAYEQYF

V: TRBV7-9
CDR3: CASSLLQAYGYTF

V: TRBV11-1
CDR3: CAGSPAENSPLHF